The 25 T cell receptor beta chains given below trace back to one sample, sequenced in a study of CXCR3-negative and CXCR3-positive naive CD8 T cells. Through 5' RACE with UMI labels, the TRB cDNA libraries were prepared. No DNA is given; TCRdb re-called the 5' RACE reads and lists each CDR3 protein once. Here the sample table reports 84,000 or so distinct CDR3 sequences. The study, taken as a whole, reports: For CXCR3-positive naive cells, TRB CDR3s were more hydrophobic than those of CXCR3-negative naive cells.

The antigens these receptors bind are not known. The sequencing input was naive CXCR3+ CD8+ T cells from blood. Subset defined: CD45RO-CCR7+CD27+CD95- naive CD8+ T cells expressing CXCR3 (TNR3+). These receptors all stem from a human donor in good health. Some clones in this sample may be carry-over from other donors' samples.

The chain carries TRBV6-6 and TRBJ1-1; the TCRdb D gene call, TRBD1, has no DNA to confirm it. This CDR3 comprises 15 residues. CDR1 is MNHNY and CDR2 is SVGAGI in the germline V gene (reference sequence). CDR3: CASSYGRGANTEAFF.

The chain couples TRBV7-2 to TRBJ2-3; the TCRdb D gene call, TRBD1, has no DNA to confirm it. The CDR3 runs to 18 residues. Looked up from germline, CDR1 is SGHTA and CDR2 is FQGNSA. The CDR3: CASSPAGGRQGLADTQYF.

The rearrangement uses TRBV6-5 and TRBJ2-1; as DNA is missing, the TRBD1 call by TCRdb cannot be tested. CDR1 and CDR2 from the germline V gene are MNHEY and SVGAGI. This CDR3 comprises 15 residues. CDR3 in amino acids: CASSYVRTGDDEQFF.

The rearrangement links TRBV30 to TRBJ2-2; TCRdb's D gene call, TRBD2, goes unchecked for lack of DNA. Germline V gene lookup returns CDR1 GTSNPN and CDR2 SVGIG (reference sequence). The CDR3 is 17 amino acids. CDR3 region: CAWTRFGGSGDTGELFF.

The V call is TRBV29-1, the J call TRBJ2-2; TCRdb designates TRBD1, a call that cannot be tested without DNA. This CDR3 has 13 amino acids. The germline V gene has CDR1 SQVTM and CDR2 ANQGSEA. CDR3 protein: CSVVGRGTGELFF.

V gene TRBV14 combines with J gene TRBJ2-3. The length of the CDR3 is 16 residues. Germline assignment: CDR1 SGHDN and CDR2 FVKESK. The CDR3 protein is CASSQTTRRLTDTQYF.

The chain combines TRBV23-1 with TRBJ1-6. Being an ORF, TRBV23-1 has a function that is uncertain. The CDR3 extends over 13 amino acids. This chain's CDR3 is CASSPLPSSPLHF.

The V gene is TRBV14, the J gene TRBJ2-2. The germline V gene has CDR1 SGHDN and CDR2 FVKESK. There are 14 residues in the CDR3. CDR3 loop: CASARTTNTGELFF.

This chain's CDR3 is CASSLAFGQGSSYEQYF. The chain recombines TRBV12-3 or TRBV12-4 with TRBJ2-7. The CDR3 extends over 17 amino acids.

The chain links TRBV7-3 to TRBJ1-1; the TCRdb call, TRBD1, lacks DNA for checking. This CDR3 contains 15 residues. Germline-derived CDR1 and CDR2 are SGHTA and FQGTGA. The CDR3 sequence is CASSLSPGANTEAFF.

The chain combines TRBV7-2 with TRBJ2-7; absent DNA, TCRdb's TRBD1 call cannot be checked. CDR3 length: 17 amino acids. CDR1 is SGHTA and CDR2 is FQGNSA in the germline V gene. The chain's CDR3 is CASSLAPGTDAAYEQYF.

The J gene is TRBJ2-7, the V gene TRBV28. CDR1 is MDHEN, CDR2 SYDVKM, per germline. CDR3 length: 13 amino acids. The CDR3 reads CASSSDGSYEQYF.

This CDR3 reads CASSPGGLGFHNEQFF. The chain recombines TRBV4-3 with TRBJ2-1. From germline, CDR1 is LGHNA and CDR2 YSLEER. The CDR3 length is 16 residues.

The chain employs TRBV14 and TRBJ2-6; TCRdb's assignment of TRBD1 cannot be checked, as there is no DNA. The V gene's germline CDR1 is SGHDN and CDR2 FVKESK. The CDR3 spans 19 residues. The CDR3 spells CASSQEQAIYTSGANVLTF.

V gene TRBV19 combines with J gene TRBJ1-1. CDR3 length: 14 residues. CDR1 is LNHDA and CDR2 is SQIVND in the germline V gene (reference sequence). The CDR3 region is CASSISDGNTEAFF.

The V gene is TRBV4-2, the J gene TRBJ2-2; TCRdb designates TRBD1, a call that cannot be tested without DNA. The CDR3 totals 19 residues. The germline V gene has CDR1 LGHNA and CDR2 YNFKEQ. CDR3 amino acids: CASSRILPGQGQYTGELFF.

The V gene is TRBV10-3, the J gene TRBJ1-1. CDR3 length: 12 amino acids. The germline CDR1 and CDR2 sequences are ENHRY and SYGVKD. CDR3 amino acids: CAISGSSAEAFF.

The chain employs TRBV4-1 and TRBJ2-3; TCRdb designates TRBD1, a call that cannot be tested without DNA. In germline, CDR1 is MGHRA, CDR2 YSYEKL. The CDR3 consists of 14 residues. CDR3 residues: CASSQDQGADTQYF.

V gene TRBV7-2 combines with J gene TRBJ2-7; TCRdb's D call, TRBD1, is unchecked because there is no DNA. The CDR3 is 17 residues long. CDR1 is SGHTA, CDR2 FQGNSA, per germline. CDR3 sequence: CASSLRLYRDSSYEQYF. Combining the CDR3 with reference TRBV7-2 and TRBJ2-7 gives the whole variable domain GAGVSQSPSNKVTEKGKDVELRCDPISGHTALYWYRQSLGQGLEFLIYFQGNSAPDKSGLPSDRFSAERTGGSVSTLTIQRTQQEDSAVYLCASSLRLYRDSSYEQYFGPGTRLTVT.

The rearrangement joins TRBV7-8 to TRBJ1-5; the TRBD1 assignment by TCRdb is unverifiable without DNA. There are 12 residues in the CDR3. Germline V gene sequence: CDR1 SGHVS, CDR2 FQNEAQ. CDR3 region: CASSLPQGPQHF.

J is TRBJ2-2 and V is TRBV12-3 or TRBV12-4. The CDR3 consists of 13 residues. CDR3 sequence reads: CASSFTYTGELFF.

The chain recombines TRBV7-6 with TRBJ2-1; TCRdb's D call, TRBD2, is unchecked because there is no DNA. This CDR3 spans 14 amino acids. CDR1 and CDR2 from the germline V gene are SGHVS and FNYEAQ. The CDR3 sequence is CASSALAGLNEQFF.

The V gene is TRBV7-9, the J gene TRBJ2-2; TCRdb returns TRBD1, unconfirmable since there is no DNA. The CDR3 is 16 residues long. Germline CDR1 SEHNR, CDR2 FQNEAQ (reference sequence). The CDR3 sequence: CASTRYGTTNTGELFF.

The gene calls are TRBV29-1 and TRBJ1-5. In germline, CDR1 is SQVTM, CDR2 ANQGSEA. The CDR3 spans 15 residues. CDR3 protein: CSVKDKKDSNQPQHF.

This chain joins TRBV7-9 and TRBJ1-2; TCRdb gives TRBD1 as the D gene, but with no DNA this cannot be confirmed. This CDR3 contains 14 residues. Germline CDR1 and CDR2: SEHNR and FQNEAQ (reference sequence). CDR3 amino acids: CASTLPLSKYGYTF.